The 5 T cell receptor beta chains below come from one sample, sequenced in a study of shared clonotypes between healthy human individuals (dated by TCRdb to 2020 to 2021). The library came from the immunoSEQ multiplex PCR assay. This immuneACCESS table, as held by TCRdb, lists in-frame sequences with V and J called but not all clones. Of the missing ones, under half trace to an unresolved V gene in checked studies; the others have no known cause. Within this sample are about 980,000 clones, with approximately 80% of them counted one time only. The top ten hold approximately 1.5% of the sample. Source material: memory CD4+ T cells sorted from blood. The meaning of the sample's cell subset or site label: CD45RA-negative fraction. These receptor sequences come from a man between 18 and 35 years old in good health.

This clone was counted once. The chain combines TRBV6-5 with TRBJ2-5; D may be TRBD1 (5 bases). Germline-derived CDR1 and CDR2 are MNHEY and SVGAGI. Trimming took 2 bases from V and 1 from J, leaving 11 bases between them. The CDR3 length is 15 residues. The CDR3 spells CASSYAGSGQETQYF. CDR3 DNA: TGTGCCAGCAGTTACGCAGGGTCGGGCCAAGAGACCCAGTACTTC.

About this clone: The same CDR3 is also encoded by other DNA sequences in this sample. The CDR3 nucleotides are TGCGCCAGCAGCTTGGTCCAGGGCCAAGAGACCCAGTACTTC. It codes for CASSLVQGQETQYF. The chain recombines TRBV5-1 with TRBJ2-5, with D maybe TRBD1 (5 bases). There are 14 residues in the CDR3. Trimming cost V 0 bases and J 1 base, with 7 bases left between them. Per germline, CDR1 SGHRS and CDR2 YFSETQ.

This clone was counted once. V is TRBV5-6 and J is TRBJ1-3, with 8 bases lining up with TRBD1. Per the germline V gene, CDR1 is SGHDT and CDR2 is YYEEEE. Unmatched junction bases numbered 4, after V lost 1 base and J lost 4 bases. The CDR3 has 15 residues. CDR3 DNA: TGTGCCAGCAGCTTGTTGTGGGACAGGGGAAACACCATATATTTT. This sequence encodes CASSLLWDRGNTIYF.

The chain is built from TRBV4-3 and TRBJ2-1; D unresolved. Germline V lookup: CDR1 LGHNA, CDR2 YSLEER. Trimming removed 5 bases at V and 8 bases at J, with 13 bases between. This CDR3 region has 13 residues. DNA of the CDR3: TGCGCCAGCAGCTCGGACGTCAGTTATGAGCAGTTCTTC. Its protein product is CASSSDVSYEQFF.

The J gene is TRBJ2-5, the V gene TRBV18; D may correspond to TRBD1 or TRBD2 (7 bases each). V lost 3 bases to trimming and J lost 1 base, with 15 bases between them. Per germline, CDR1 KGHSH and CDR2 LQKENI. This CDR3 spans 16 amino acids. In DNA, the CDR3 is TGTGCCAGCTCACCGGGGGGGACAGCCCTCCAAGAGACCCAGTACTTC. Its translation is CASSPGGTALQETQYF. Together with reference TRBV18 and TRBJ2-5, the CDR3 gives the full variable domain: NAGVMQNPRHLVRRRGQEARLRCSPMKGHSHVYWYRQLPEEGLKFMVYLQKENIIDESGMPKERFSAEFPKEGPSILRIQQVVRGDSAAYFCASSPGGTALQETQYFGPGTRLLVL.